This entry concerns a single T cell receptor beta chain. Antigen specificity is unknown. Per the germline V gene, CDR1 is KGHSH and CDR2 is LQKENI. V was shortened by 2 bases and J by 8 bases, with 12 bases between the two germline ends. CDR3 size: 13 residues. The sample is drawn from a study of OX40 agonist ivuxolimab in advanced cancers. Study summary: Given to patients was ivuxolimab, an agonistic anti-OX40 (CD134) antibody. Overall study results and limits: The antigens recognized by the expanded peripheral T cells, that is their antigen specificity, were not determined. CD4+ and CD8+ T cells in blood underwent clonal expansion by week 6 at 0.1 to 3.0 mg/kg.

Individuals having autoimmune disease history or systemic immunosuppression were not enrolled. Sequencing was performed with immunoSEQ multiplex PCR; in TCRdb, only in-frame clones are kept and a portion is missing. The sample yields 40,000 to 55,000 clones, 85% to 90% seen once. J is TRBJ1-2 and V is TRBV18; no reliable D call. The source material was CD4+ or CD8+ T cells sorted from blood, sampled in a trial of the OX40 agonist ivuxolimab. The clonotype originates from an adult with an advanced solid tumor such as melanoma, head and neck, liver or kidney cancer. This chain's CDR3 is CASSPRTGEGYTF. For the CDR3, the DNA is TGTGCCAGCTCACCAAGGACGGGAGAGGGCTACACCTTC.